This T cell receptor beta chain was sequenced for a study of blood T cell repertoires in COVID-19 (dated by TCRdb to about 2020). In the study overall: The collaborator samples originated in the United States, Italy and Spain and spanned the acute and convalescent phases of COVID-19. The material from the prospective study consisted of cDNA or gDNA derived from T cells, B-cell-depleted T cells, or PBMCs. The dataset comprised deeply sampled blood TCRbeta repertoires from subjects exposed to, actively infected with, or recovered from COVID-19. A freely available public database, intended as a resource for researchers studying the immune response to SARS-CoV-2, is where the repertoires were released. Samples came from the ongoing ImmuneRACE study (first 160 participants) plus 1,254 subjects from 6 global collaborators. Nearly every sample came with metadata listing a de-identified subject ID, COVID-19 status, age in years and sex. HLA class I and class II types, where available, came from metadata supplied by the sample provider rather than from assay-based typing. Study-wide conclusions, independent of this receptor: Clinical and demographic metadata were provided uncurated, with the amount varying by source and participant.

The immunoSEQ Assay, a bias-controlled multiplex PCR, was used to amplify TCRbeta CDR3 regions from genomic DNA. In the authors' own workflow: Within the assay, amplification of reference gene primers was used to estimate how many nucleated cells each sample contained. To quantify the absolute abundance of each unique TCRbeta CDR3 rearrangement, sequence reads were collapsed and filtered. For each sample, productive Simpson clonality was calculated as the square root of Simpson's diversity index across productive rearrangements. The table was pulled from immuneACCESS by TCRdb, which kept in-frame rearrangements only. Such tables lose some clones; where checked, under half of the loss comes from unresolved V genes, and the rest has no known cause. The DNA was the basis for D and trimming; V, J and clone size are from that table. Across this sample there are fewer than 250,000 clones, with around nine tenths seen only once. Around 1.5% of the sample goes to the ten largest clones.

Samples from volunteer blood donors who had recovered from COVID-19 were contributed by a second Seattle source. Collaborating institutions collected whole blood in K2EDTA tubes following their own protocols. For TCRbeta analysis, collaborators shipped samples as frozen whole blood, isolated PBMCs, or DNA extracted from either of those sample types. As concerns this clone: Its target antigen remains unknown. Per-base qualities were not stored, and no clone one base away is much larger.

The clonotype was recovered from a woman aged 55 to 70 who had recovered from COVID-19. Sample: peripheral blood.

The nucleotide sequence reads as follows: TGTGCCAGTAGTTTCCAGGGTCGTTGGGAAAAACTGTTTTTT. Its translation is CASSFQGRWEKLFF. The chain employs TRBV19 and TRBJ1-4; TRBD1 is possibly the D segment (5 matching bases). V was cut back by 5 bases and J by 8 bases, leaving a gap of 15 bases between them. As encoded in the germline V gene (reference sequence), CDR1 is LNHDA while CDR2 is SQIVND. Including the terminal cysteine and phenylalanine, the CDR3 comprises 14 residues. Only the CDR3 part of the read is kept: 42 bases, read in frame from the first base.